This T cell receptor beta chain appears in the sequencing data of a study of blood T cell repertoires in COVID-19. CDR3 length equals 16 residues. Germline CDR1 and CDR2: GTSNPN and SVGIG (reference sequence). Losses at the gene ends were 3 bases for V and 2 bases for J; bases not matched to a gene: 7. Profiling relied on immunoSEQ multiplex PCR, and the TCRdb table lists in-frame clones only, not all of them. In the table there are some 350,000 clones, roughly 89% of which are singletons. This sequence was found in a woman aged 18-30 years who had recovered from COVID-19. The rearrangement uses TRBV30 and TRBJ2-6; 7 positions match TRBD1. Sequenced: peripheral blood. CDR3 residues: CAWSTETGTGANVLTF. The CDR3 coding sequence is TGTGCCTGGAGCACAGAGACAGGGACTGGGGCCAACGTCCTGACTTTC.